This T cell receptor (beta chain) came from a study of PD-1 blockade in classical Hodgkin lymphoma. As for the study in general: Treatment was intravenous nivolumab, 3 mg/kg every 2 weeks, until progression. Study-level results: The origin of the repertoire differences remains undefined, with disease activity or prior therapy as possible causes. As was reported, newly diagnosed patients showed lower baseline TCR diversity than healthy donors did. It was among complete responders that baseline diversity resembled that of newly diagnosed patients.

As to time point: cycle 4 day 1 (C4D1), after more than five weeks of nivolumab. With no exception, relapse followed autologous stem cell transplantation in all patients, and brentuximab vedotin exposure varied. CDR3 size: 14 residues. The V and J ends lost 0 bases and 7 bases respectively, with 9 bases between them. Germline CDR1 LNHNV, CDR2 YYDKDF (reference sequence). Clones were read by immunoSEQ multiplex PCR, and TCRdb kept only the in-frame ones, dropping some. This sample has fewer than 100,000 clones, with approximately 94% found just once. For this clone: Its antigen is undetermined.

This specimen consisted of peripheral blood mononuclear cells (PBMCs), obtained before the fourth cycle of nivolumab. J is TRBJ1-4 and V is TRBV15; no clear D gene. The sequence came from a human donor with classical Hodgkin lymphoma. CDR3: CATSRDFTIEKLFF. The CDR3 DNA follows: TGTGCCACCAGCAGAGACTTTACGATTGAAAAACTGTTTTTT.